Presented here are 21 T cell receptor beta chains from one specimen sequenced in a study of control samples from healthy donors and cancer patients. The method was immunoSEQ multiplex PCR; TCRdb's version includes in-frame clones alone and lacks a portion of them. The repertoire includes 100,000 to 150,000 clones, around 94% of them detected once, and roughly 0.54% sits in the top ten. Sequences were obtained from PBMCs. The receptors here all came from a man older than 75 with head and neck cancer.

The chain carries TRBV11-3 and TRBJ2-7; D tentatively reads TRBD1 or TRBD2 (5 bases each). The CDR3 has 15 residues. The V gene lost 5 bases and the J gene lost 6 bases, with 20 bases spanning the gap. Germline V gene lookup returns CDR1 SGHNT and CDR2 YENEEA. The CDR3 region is CASSPPRGVGGEQYF. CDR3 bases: TGTGCCAGCAGCCCCCCCCGAGGGGTGGGTGGCGAGCAGTACTTC.

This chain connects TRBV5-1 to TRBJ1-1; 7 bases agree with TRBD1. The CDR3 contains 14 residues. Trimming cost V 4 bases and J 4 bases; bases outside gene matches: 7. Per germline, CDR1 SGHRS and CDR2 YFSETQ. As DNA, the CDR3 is TGCGCCAGCAGCGCCTACAGGGGATTCACTGAAGCTTTCTTT. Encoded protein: CASSAYRGFTEAFF. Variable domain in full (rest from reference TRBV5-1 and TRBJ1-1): KAGVTQTPRYLIKTRGQQVTLSCSPISGHRSVSWYQQTPGQGLQFLFEYFSETQRNKGNFPGRFSGRQFSNSRSEMNVSTLELGDSALYLCASSAYRGFTEAFFGQGTRLTVV.

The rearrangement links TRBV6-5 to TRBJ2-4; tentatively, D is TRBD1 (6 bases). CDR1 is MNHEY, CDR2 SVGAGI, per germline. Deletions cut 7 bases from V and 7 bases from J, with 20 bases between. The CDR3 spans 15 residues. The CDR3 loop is CASTEQGISVNIQYF. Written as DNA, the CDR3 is TGTGCCAGCACCGAACAGGGAATTTCCGTTAACATTCAGTACTTC.

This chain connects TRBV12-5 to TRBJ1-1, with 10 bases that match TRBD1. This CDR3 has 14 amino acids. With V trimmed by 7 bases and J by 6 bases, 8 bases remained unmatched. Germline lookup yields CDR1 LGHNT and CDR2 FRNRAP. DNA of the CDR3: TGTGCTAGTGCCCAGGACAGGGGGGACGCTGAAGCTTTCTTT. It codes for CASAQDRGDAEAFF. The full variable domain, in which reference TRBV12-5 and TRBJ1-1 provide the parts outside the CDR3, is DARVTQTPRHKVTEMGQEVTMRCQPILGHNTVFWYRQTMMQGLELLAYFRNRAPLDDSGMPKDRFSAEMPDATLATLKIQPSEPRDSAVYFCASAQDRGDAEAFFGQGTRLTVV.

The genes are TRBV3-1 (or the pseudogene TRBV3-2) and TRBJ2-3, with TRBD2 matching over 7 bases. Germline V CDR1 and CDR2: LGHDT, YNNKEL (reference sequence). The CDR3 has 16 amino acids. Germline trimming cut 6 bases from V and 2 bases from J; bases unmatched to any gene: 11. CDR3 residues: CASRKTGGGHTDTQYF. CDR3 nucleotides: TGTGCCAGCAGGAAAACGGGGGGAGGCCACACAGATACGCAGTATTTT.

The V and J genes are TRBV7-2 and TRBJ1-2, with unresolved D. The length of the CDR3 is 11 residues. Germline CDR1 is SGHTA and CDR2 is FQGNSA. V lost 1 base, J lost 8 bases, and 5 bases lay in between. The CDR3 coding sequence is TGTGCCAGCAGCTTAGAGCGCGGCTACACCTTC. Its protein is CASSLERGYTF.

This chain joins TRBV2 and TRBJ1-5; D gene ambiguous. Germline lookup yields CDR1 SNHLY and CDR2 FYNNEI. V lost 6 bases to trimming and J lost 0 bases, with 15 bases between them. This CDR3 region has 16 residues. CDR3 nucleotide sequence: TGTGCCAGCAGCCAAACCCCGGACTATAGCAATCAGCCCCAGCATTTT. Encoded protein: CASSQTPDYSNQPQHF.

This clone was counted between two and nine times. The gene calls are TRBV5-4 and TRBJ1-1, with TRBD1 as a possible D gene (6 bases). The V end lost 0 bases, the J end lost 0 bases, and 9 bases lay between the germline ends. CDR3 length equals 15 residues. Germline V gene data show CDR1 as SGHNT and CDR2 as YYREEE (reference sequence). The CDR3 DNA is TGTGCCAGCAGCTTGGGAGGGGGGATGAACACTGAAGCTTTCTTT. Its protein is CASSLGGGMNTEAFF. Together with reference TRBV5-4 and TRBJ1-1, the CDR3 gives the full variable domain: ETGVTQSPTHLIKTRGQQVTLRCSSQSGHNTVSWYQQALGQGPQFIFQYYREEENGRGNFPPRFSGLQFPNYSSELNVNALELDDSALYLCASSLGGGMNTEAFFGQGTRLTVV.

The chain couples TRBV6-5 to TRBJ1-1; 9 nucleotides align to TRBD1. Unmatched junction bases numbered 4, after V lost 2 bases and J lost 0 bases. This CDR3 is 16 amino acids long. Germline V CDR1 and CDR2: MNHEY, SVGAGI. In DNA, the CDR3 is TGTGCCAGCAGTTACCGAGGACAGGGGCTGAACACTGAAGCTTTCTTT. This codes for CASSYRGQGLNTEAFF.

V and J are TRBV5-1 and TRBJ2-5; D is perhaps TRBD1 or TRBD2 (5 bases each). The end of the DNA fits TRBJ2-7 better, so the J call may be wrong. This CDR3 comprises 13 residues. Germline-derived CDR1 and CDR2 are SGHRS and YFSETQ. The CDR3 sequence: CASSLGGTYEQYF. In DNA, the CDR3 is TGCGCCAGCAGCTTGGGGGGGACCTACGAGCAGTACTTC.

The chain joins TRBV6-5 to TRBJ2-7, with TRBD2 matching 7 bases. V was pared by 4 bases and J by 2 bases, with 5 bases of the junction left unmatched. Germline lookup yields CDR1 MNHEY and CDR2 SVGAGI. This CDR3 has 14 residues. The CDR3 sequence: CASSSGTTAYEQYF. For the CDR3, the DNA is TGTGCCAGCAGTTCCGGGACTACCGCCTACGAGCAGTACTTC.

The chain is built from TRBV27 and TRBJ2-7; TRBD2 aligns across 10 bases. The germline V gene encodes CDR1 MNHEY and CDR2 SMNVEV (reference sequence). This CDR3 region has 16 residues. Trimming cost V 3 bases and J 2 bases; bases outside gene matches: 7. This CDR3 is CASSLIGTSAAYEQYF. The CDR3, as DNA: TGTGCCAGCAGTTTGATTGGGACTAGCGCTGCCTACGAGCAGTACTTC.

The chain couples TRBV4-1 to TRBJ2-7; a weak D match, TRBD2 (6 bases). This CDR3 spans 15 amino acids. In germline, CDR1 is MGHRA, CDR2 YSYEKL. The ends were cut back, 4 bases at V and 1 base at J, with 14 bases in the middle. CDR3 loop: CASSRTGDGSYEQYF. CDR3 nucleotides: TGCGCCAGCAGCCGGACGGGAGACGGATCCTACGAGCAGTACTTC.

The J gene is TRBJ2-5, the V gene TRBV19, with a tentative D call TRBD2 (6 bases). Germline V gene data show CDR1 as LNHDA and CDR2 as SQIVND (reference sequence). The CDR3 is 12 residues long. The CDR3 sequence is CPPRSGGETQYF. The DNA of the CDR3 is TGTCCCCCTAGGAGTGGGGGGGAGACCCAGTACTTC.

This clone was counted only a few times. In DNA form, the CDR3 reads TGTGCCAGCAGCCAGGGGACTAGCGGGAGTGATGAGCAGTTCTTC. Amino acids: CASSQGTSGSDEQFF. The chain recombines TRBV6-2 or TRBV6-3 with TRBJ2-1, with 14 bases matching TRBD2. This CDR3 has 15 residues. Germline V gene lookup returns CDR1 MNHEY and CDR2 SVGEGT. J was trimmed by 8 bases and V by 6 bases; bases with no gene match: 6.

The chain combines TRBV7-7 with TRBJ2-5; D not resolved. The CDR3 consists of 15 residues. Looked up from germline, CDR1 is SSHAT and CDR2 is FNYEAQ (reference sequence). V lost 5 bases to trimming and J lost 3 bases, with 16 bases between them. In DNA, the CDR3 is TGTGCCAGCAGCATGGGCCGACCCCTCGAAGAGACCCAGTACTTC. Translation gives CASSMGRPLEETQYF.

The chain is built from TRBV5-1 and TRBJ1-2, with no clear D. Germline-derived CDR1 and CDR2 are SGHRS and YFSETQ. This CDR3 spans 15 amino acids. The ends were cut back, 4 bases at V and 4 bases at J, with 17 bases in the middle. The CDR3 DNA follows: TGCGCCAGCAGCATTCAGGAAGCGACACGCTATGGCTACACCTTC. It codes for CASSIQEATRYGYTF.

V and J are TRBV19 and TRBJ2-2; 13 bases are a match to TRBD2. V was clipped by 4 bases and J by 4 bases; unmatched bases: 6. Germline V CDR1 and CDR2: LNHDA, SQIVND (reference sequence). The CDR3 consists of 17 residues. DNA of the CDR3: TGTGCCAGTAGTAGGACTAGCGGGAGTAGGGGCACCGGGGAGCTGTTTTTT. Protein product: CASSRTSGSRGTGELFF.

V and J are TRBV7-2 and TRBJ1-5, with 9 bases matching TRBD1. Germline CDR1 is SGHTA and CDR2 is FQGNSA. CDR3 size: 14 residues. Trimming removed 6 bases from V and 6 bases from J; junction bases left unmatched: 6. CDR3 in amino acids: CASSNGQGLQPQHF. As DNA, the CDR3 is TGTGCCAGCAGTAATGGACAGGGGCTTCAGCCCCAGCATTTT.

The DNA of the CDR3 is TGTGCCAGCAGCCAAGAACGTAGAGGTGAAGCTTTCTTT. This encodes CASSQERRGEAFF. This chain uses TRBV14 with TRBJ1-1; D remains ambiguous. There are 13 residues in the CDR3. Germline CDR1 SGHDN, CDR2 FVKESK. The germline V and J ends were trimmed by 0 bases and 7 bases, with 9 bases remaining between them.

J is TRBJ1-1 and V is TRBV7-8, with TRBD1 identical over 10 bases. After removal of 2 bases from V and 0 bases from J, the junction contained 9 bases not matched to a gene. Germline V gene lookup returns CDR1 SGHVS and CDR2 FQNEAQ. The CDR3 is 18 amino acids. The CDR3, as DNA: TGTGCCAGCAGCTTACTGGGACAGGGGTTGTTCATGAACACTGAAGCTTTCTTT. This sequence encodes CASSLLGQGLFMNTEAFF.